This record covers a single T cell receptor (beta chain). Its antigen is unknown. Phlebotomy per donor yielded a single 2.5 ml blood sample. UMIs with a 6-nucleotide sample barcode were added by template switching. With the 5' RACE reads reprocessed, TCRdb shows one record per CDR3 protein and no DNA. Its clone listing holds 200,000 to 250,000 distinct CDR3 sequences. The data belong to a study of monozygotic twins with inflammatory bowel disease. Findings and limits, study-wide: Relative clonotype sharing with others was diminished in IBD patients versus healthy twins, particularly with disease activity.

Germline CDR1 and CDR2: LGHNA and YNFKEQ. There are 13 residues in the CDR3. The TCR was taken from a human donor with ulcerative colitis or Crohn's disease, or a healthy co-twin of an affected twin (not recorded which). The J gene is TRBJ2-3, the V gene TRBV4-2. The source material was blood. The CDR3: CASSPVLTDTQYF.